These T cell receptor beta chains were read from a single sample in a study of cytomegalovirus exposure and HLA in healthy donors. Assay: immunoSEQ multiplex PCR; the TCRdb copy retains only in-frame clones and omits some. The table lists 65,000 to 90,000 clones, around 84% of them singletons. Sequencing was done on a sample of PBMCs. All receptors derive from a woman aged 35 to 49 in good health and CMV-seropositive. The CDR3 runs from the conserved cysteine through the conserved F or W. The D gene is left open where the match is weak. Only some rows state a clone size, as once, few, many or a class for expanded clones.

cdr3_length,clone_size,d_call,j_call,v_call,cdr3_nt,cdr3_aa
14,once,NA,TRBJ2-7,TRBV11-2,TGTGCCAGCAGCTCCCCCCCCCTTAACTACGAGCAGTACTTC,CASSSPPLNYEQYF
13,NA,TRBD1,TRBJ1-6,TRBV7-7,TGTGCCAGCAGCCCAGGGGGCGGTTCACCCCTCCACTTT,CASSPGGGSPLHF
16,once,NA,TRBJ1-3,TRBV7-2,TGTGCCAGCAGCTTCGGGCGGGGGCTATCTGGAAACACCATATATTTT,CASSFGRGLSGNTIYF
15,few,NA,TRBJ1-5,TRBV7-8,TGTGCCAGCAGCTTAGCCCGGGGGGAAAATCAGCCCCAGCATTTT,CASSLARGENQPQHF
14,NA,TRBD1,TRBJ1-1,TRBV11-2,TGTGCCAGCAGCGTCCGGGACAGGGGGACTGAAGCTTTCTTT,CASSVRDRGTEAFF
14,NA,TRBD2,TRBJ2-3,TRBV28,TGTGCCAGTTTGACTAGCGGGGTCACAGATACGCAGTATTTT,CASLTSGVTDTQYF
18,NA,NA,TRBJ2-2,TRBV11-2,TGTGCCAGCAGCTTAGGAACAGGGTCCTACGCGAACACCGGGGAGCTGTTTTTT,CASSLGTGSYANTGELFF
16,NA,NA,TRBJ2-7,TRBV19,TGTGCCAGTAGTATGATTGGGGCAGGGGTCCCTACCGAGCAGTACTTC,CASSMIGAGVPTEQYF
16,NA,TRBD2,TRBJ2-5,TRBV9,TGTGCCAGCAGCCCCGAGGCTAGCGGATCTTGGGAGACCCAGTACTTC,CASSPEASGSWETQYF
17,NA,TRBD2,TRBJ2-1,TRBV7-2,TGTGCCAGCAACGCAGGACTAGCGGGGGGGCAAGGATTTGGTATGTTCTTC,CASNAGLAGGQGFGMFF
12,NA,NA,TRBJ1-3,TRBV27,TGTGCCAGCAGTTTCGTGGGAAACACCATATATTTT,CASSFVGNTIYF
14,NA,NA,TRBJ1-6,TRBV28,TGTGCCAGCAGTTTAAGGGAGGGTGGGTCACCCCTCCACTTT,CASSLREGGSPLHF
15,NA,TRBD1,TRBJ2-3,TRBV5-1,TGCGCCAGCAGCCACGACAGGGGTATCACAGATACGCAGTATTTT,CASSHDRGITDTQYF
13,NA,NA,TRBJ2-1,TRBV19,TGTGCCAGTAGTCCGTTGGGAGGACGCGAGCAGTTCTTC,CASSPLGGREQFF
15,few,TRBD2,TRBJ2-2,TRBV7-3,TGTGCCAGCAGCTCCAGCGGGGGTGGCACCGGGGAGCTGTTTTTT,CASSSSGGGTGELFF
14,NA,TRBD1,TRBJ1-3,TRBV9,TGTGCCAGCAGCGAGGGGACAGTCGTAAACACCATATATTTT,CASSEGTVVNTIYF
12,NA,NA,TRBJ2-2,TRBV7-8,TGTGCCAGCAGCTTCGGTGCCGGGGAGCTGTTTTTT,CASSFGAGELFF
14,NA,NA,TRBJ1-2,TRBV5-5,TGTGCCAGCAGCTTGGTCGGTCCGGCGGATGGCTACACCTTC,CASSLVGPADGYTF
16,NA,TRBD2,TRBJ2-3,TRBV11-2,TGTGCCAGCAGCTTAGAGCGGCGGGGGGGAACAGATACGCAGTATTTT,CASSLERRGGTDTQYF
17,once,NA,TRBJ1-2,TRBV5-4,TGTGCCAGCAGCTTGGCCGGCAGGGCAAGTCTTGGAAATGGCTACACCTTC,CASSLAGRASLGNGYTF
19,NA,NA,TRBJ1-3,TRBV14,TGTGCCAGCAGCCAGGCTAGATCATCCCCCAGCTACTCTGGAAACACCATATATTTT,CASSQARSSPSYSGNTIYF
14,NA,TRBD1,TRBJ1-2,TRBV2,TGTGCCAGCAGTGGCAGGGGGATTGCCTATGGCTACACCTTC,CASSGRGIAYGYTF
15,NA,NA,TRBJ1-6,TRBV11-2,TGTGCCAGCAGCTTAGAGGGGGCGCGGAATTCACCCCTCCACTTT,CASSLEGARNSPLHF
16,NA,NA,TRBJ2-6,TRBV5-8,TGTGCCAGCAGCTTTACTCGCCGTTCTGGGGCCAACGTCCTGACTTTC,CASSFTRRSGANVLTF
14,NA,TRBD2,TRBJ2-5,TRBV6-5,TGTGCCAGCAGAACCGGACTAGCTAAAGAGACCCAGTACTTC,CASRTGLAKETQYF
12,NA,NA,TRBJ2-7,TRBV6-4,TGTGCCAGCAGCTCCTTTAGGGGCGAGCAGTACTTC,CASSSFRGEQYF
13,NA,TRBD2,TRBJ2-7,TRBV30,TGTGCCTGGACCAGCGGGGGGTTCTACGAGCAGTACTTC,CAWTSGGFYEQYF
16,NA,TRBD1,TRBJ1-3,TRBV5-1,TGCGCCAGCAGCTTGGCGGGACAGAACTCTGGAAACACCATATATTTT,CASSLAGQNSGNTIYF
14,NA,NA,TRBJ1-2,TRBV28,TGTGCCAGCAGTCCCGGTATGGAGGTTGGTGGCTACACCTTC,CASSPGMEVGGYTF
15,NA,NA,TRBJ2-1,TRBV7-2,TGTGCCAGCAGCTCAGGGGGGAGCTCCTACAATGAGCAGTTCTTC,CASSSGGSSYNEQFF
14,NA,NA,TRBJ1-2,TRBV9,TGTGCCAGCAGCCCACAGGCCCCTAACTATGGCTACACCTTC,CASSPQAPNYGYTF
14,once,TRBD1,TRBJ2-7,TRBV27,TGTGCCAGCAGTCTCGGGACAGCATCCTACGAGCAGTACTTC,CASSLGTASYEQYF
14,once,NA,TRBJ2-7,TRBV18,TGTGCCAGCTCACCAAGCCAGGGGAACTACGAGCAGTACTTC,CASSPSQGNYEQYF
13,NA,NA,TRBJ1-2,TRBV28,TGTGCCAGCAGTCGGGACACCCTCTATGGCTACACCTTC,CASSRDTLYGYTF
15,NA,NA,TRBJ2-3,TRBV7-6,TGTGCCAGCAGCAAAAGCGGCCTTAGCACAGATACGCAGTATTTT,CASSKSGLSTDTQYF
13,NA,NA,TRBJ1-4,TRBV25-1,TGTGCCAGCAGTGATCAGGTTAATGAAAAACTGTTTTTT,CASSDQVNEKLFF
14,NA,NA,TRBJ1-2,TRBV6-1,TGTGCCAGCAGTGAAGTCGGGGGGCCCTATGGCTACACCTTC,CASSEVGGPYGYTF
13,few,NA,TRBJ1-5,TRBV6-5,TGTGCCAGCAGTTACACCATCGCGCAGCCCCAGCATTTT,CASSYTIAQPQHF
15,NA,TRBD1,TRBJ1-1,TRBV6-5,TGTGCCAGCAGTTACTCGAGCGGACAGGGGGAAGAAGCTTTCTTT,CASSYSSGQGEEAFF
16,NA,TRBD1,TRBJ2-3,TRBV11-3,TGTGCCAGCAGCGGTACGGGGACAGATCGCACAGATACGCAGTATTTT,CASSGTGTDRTDTQYF
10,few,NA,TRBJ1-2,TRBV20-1,TGCAGTGGGCTCTTCTATGGCTACACCTTC,CSGLFYGYTF
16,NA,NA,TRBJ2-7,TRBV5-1,TGCGCCAGCAGCTTGGGGGGGCTAGCGGCCTCCTACGAGCAGTACTTC,CASSLGGLAASYEQYF
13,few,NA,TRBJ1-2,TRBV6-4,TGTGCCAGCAGACCAGGACTGAACCTTGGCTACACCTTC,CASRPGLNLGYTF
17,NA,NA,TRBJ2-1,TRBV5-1,TGCGCCAGCGGGATTTTGACGGGAGACAACTACTACAATGAGCAGTTCTTC,CASGILTGDNYYNEQFF
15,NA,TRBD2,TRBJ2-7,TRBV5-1,TGCGCCAGCAGCTCCGTGACTAGCGGGGCCTACGAGCAGTACTTC,CASSSVTSGAYEQYF
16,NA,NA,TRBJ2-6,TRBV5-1,TGCGCCAGCAGCTTGTCGGCAGGGTTAGGGGCCAACGTCCTGACTTTC,CASSLSAGLGANVLTF
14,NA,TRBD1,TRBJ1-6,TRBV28,TGTGCCAGCACCCCGACAGGGGATATTACACCCCTCCACTTT,CASTPTGDITPLHF
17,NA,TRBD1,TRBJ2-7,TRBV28,TGTGCCACCACTGAACCTTTCTCGGACAGGGCGAACTACGAGCAGTACTTC,CATTEPFSDRANYEQYF
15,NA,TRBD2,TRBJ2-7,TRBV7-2,TGTGCCAGCAGCCCCAGACTAGCGGAGAACTACGAGCAGTACTTC,CASSPRLAENYEQYF
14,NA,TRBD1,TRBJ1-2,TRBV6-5,TGTGCCAGCAGTTACGGGGCAGGGGGCCGTGGCTACACCTTC,CASSYGAGGRGYTF
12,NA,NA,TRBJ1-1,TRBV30,TGTGCCTGGACCCCAGGGGTGACTGAAGCTTTCTTT,CAWTPGVTEAFF
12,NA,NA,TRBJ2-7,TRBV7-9,TGTGCCAGCAGCTTAAGCGCCTACGAGCAGTACTTC,CASSLSAYEQYF
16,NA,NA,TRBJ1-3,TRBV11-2,TGTGCCAGCAGCTCAGGACAGTCAACCTCTGGAAACACCATATATTTT,CASSSGQSTSGNTIYF
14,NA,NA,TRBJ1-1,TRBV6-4,TGTGCCAGCAGTGACACGGGGGGGAACACTGAAGCTTTCTTT,CASSDTGGNTEAFF
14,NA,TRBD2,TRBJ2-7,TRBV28,TGTGCCAGCAGTTCAAGCGGGGGGTCCTACGAGCAGTACTTC,CASSSSGGSYEQYF
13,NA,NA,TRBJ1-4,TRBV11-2,TGTGCCAGCAGCTTAGGCAGTTATGAAAAACTGTTTTTT,CASSLGSYEKLFF
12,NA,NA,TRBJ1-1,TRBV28,TGTGCCAGCAGTTTGGCGCGGCTTGAAGCTTTCTTT,CASSLARLEAFF
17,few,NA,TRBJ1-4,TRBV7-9,TGTTCCAGCAGCCTACTCCCCCGGGGAGGGGTTCATGAAAAACTGTTTTTT,CSSSLLPRGGVHEKLFF
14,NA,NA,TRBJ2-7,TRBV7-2,TGTGCCAGCAGCTTAGCTTCAACTGGCTACGAGCAGTACTTC,CASSLASTGYEQYF
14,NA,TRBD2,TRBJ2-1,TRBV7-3,TGTGCCAGCAGCAAAAAGGCTAGCGGGGTTGAGCAGTTCTTC,CASSKKASGVEQFF